A single T cell receptor (beta chain) is shown here with its context. Antigen: not known. Mouse germline and gene names are used. The CDR3 end is not reached by the read, which stops 1 residue before it; the germline J gene fills it in. There are 13 residues in the CDR3. From germline, CDR1 is KGHTA and CDR2 FQNQQP. Repertoires were generated with immunoSEQ multiplex PCR, while TCRdb's copy carries only in-frame clones and drops some. The sample holds about 6,700 clones, about half seen once. Noted time point: mouse harvest day 7 after allogeneic transplant. Mouse grafts combined 10^7 T-cell-depleted bone marrow cells with 10^6 splenic CD5+ T cells. This mouse GVHD model was MHC-mismatched B6 to BALB/c, profiled day 7 or 14. This specimen comes from a study of tissue T cells after allogeneic stem cell transplantation. Findings and limits, study-wide: Tissue-detected TCR repertoire was only partly captured by blood and spleen T cells. TCR repertoires tracked anatomic similarity, regardless of disease or transplant status.

Specimen: gut tissue. This TCR came from a female BALB/c mouse given C57BL/6 T cells with graft-versus-host disease after an allogeneic hematopoietic cell transplant. The rearrangement links TRBV23 to TRBJ2-4; the table's TRBD2 call for D was not verified on the DNA. The DNA read from the CDR3 is TGCTCCAGCAGTCATGGTAGTCAAAACACCTTGTAC. It codes for CSSSHGSQNTLY. The full CDR3 reads CSSSHGSQNTLYF.